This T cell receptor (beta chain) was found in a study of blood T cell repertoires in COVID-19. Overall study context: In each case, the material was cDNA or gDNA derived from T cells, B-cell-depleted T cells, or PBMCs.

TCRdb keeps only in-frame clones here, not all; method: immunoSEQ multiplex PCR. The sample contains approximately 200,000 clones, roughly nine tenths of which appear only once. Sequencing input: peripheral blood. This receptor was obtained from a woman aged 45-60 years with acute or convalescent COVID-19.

The CDR3 protein is CASSTQGADKNTEAFF. The CDR3 DNA is TGTGCCAGTAGTACACAGGGGGCAGATAAGAACACTGAAGCTTTCTTT. The J gene is TRBJ1-1, the V gene TRBV19; 9 bases are a match to TRBD1. Germline CDR1 and CDR2: LNHDA and SQIVND (reference sequence). The CDR3 spans 16 residues. V trimming: 4 bases; J trimming: 1 base; junction bases outside the gene matches: 7.